This TCR beta chain was identified during a study of blood T cell repertoires in COVID-19. V gave up 4 bases and J gave up 0 bases, with 15 bases separating them. Germline-derived CDR1 and CDR2 are LGHDT and YNNKEL (reference sequence). The CDR3 runs 17 residues. Original analysis: It was from reference gene primer amplification that nucleated cell counts were estimated. Here immunoSEQ multiplex PCR was the method, and the copy in TCRdb shows in-frame clones only, minus some. That table supplies the V and J calls and clone size; D and trimming were determined from the DNA. In the table there are around 300,000 clones, roughly 88% of which are singletons.

The TCR originated in a woman in her thirties with active or convalescent COVID-19. Sequenced: peripheral blood. J is TRBJ2-2 and V is TRBV3-1 (or the pseudogene TRBV3-2); a possible D gene is TRBD2 (6 bases). CDR3 nucleotide sequence: TGTGCCAGCAGCCCGTTTGGGCCGGGGGCGAACACCGGGGAGCTGTTTTTT. This codes for CASSPFGPGANTGELFF.